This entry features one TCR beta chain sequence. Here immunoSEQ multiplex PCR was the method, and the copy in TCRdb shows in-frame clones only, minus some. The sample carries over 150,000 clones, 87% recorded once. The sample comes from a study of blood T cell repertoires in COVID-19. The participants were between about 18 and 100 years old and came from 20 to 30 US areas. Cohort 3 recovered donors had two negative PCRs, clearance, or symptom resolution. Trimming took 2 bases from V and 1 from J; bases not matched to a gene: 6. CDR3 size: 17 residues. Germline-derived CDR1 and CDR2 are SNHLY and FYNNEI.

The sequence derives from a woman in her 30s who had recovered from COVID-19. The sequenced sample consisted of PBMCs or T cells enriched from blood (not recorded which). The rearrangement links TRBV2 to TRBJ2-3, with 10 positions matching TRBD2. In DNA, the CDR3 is TGTGCCAGCAGTGAAAACTGGCTAGCGGGAGGCACAGATACGCAGTATTTT. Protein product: CASSENWLAGGTDTQYF.